One T cell receptor (beta chain) is described in this entry. The data belong to a study of OX40 agonist ivuxolimab in advanced cancers. In the study overall: Patients were dosed intravenously with ivuxolimab at 0.01 to 10 mg/kg every 2 weeks. Patients treated during dose escalation were battling hepatocellular carcinoma, melanoma, renal cell or head and neck cancer.

TCRdb's copy holds only in-frame clones and misses some; the assay was immunoSEQ multiplex PCR. The sample yields tens of thousands of clones, under 85% seen once. This CDR3 has 15 residues. CDR1 and CDR2 from the germline V gene are SGHTA and FQGTGA. V lost 4 bases and J lost 1; bases outside the gene matches: 3. The chain has TRBV7-3 and TRBJ2-3, with 9 bases that match TRBD1. This clonotype originated in an adult with an advanced solid tumor such as melanoma, head and neck, liver or kidney cancer. Sequencing used CD4+ or CD8+ T cells sorted from blood, obtained in a trial of the OX40 agonist ivuxolimab. In DNA form, the CDR3 reads TGTGCCAGCAGCTCTTGGGACAGGGGCACAGATACGCAGTATTTT. Translated: CASSSWDRGTDTQYF.